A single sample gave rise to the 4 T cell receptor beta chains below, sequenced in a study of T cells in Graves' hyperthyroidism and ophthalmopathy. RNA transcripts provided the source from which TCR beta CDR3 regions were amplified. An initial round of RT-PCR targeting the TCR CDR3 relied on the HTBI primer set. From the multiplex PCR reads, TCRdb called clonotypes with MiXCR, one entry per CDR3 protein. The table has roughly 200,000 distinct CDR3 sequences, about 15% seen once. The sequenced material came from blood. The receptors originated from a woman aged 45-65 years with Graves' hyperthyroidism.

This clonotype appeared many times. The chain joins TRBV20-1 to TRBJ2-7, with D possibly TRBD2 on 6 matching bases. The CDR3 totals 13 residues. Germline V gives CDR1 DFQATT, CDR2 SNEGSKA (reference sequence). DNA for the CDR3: TGCGCAGTGCCTGCGGGGAATAGCTACGAGCAGTACTTC. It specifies CAVPAGNSYEQYF.

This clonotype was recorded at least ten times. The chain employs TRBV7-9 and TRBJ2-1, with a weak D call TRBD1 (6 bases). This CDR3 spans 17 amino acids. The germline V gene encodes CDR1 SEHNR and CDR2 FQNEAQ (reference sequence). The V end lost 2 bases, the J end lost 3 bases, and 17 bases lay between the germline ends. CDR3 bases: TGTGCCAGCAGCTTAAGCCCGGACAGTTACGACTACAATGAGCAGTTCTTC. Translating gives CASSLSPDSYDYNEQFF.

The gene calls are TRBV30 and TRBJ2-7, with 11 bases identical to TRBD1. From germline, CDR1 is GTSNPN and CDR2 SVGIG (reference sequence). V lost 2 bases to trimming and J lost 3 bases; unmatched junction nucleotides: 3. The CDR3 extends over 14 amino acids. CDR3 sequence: CAWSPGTGGYEQYF. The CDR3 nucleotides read TGTGCCTGGAGTCCCGGGACAGGGGGCTACGAGCAGTACTTC.

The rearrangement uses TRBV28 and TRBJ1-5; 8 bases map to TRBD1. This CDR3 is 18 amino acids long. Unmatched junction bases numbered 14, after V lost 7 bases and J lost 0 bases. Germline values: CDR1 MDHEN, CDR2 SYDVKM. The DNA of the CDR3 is TGTGCCAGCACCTCACCACAGGGGGTGGTCCGTAGCAATCAGCCCCAGCATTTT. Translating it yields CASTSPQGVVRSNQPQHF.